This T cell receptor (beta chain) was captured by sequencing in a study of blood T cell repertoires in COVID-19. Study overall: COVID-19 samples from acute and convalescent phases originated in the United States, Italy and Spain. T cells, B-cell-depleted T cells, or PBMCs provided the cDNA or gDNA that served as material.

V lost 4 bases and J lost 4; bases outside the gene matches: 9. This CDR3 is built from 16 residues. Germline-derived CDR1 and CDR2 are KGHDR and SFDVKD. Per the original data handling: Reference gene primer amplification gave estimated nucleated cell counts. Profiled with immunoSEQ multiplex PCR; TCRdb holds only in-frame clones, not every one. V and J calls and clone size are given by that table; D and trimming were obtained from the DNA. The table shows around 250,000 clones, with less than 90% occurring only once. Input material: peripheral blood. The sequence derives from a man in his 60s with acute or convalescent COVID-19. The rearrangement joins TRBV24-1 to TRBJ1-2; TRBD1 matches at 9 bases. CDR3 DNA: TGTGCCACCAGTGACAGGGGCGGGACAGGGCTCTATGGCTACACCTTC. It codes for CATSDRGGTGLYGYTF.